This paragraph covers one TCR beta chain sequence. Here immunoSEQ multiplex PCR was the method, and the copy in TCRdb shows in-frame clones only, minus some. The repertoire includes 60,000 to 70,000 clones, over 70% of them detected once, and roughly 5% sits in the top ten. The data stem from a study of OX40 agonist ivuxolimab in advanced cancers. About the study: Ivuxolimab, an agonistic anti-OX40 (CD134) antibody, was given to patients.

Sequencing was performed on CD4+ or CD8+ T cells sorted from blood, taken in a trial of the OX40 agonist ivuxolimab. The receptor was derived from an adult with an advanced solid tumor such as melanoma, head and neck, liver or kidney cancer.

The CDR3 protein is CASRIIQENYGYTF. DNA for the CDR3: TGTGCCAGCAGGATCATACAGGAGAACTATGGCTACACCTTC. The chain couples TRBV6-5 to TRBJ1-2; D is possibly TRBD1 (5 bases). The length of the CDR3 is 14 residues. Germline CDR1 MNHEY, CDR2 SVGAGI. V gave up 6 bases and J gave up 2 bases, with 13 bases separating them.